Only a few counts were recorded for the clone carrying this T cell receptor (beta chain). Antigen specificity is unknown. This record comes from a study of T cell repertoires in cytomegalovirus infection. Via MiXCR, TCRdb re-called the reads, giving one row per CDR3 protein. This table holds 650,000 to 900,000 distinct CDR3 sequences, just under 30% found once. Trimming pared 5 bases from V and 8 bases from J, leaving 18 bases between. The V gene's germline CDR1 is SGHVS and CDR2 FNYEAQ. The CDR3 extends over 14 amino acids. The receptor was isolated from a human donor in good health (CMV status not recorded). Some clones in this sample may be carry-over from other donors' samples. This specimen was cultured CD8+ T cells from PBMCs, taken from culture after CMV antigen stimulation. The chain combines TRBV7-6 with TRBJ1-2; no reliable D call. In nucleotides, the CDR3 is TGTGCCAGCAGCCCTTTGGGGTTGGCCTTCGGCTACACCTTC. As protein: CASSPLGLAFGYTF.